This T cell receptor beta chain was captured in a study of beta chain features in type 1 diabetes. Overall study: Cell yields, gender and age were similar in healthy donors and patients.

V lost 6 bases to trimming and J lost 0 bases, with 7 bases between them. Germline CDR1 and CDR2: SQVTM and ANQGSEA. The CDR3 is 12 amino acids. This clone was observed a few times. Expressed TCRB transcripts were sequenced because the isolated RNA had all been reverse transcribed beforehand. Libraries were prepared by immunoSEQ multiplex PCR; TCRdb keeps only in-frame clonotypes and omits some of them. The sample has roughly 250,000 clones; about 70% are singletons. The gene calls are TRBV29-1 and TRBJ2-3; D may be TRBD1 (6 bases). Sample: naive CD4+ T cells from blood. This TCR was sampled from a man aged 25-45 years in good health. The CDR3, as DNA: TGCAGCGTCAGGGGCAGCACAGATACGCAGTATTTT. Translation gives CSVRGSTDTQYF.